These 26 T cell receptor beta chains were sequenced from one sample in a study of cytomegalovirus exposure and HLA in healthy donors. PCR employed 60 Vbeta and 13 Jbeta primers. This table comes from immunoSEQ multiplex PCR, and its TCRdb copy is limited to in-frame clones, with some not included. The table includes 99,000 or so clones, 78% detected once. The sequenced sample was PBMCs. The receptors here all came from a woman between 35 and 50 years old in good health and CMV-seronegative.

This sequence joins TRBV28 and TRBJ1-2; weak D call: TRBD1 (6 bases). The germline CDR1 and CDR2 sequences are MDHEN and SYDVKM. Trimming cost V 2 bases and J 8 bases, with 18 bases left between them. The CDR3 spans 15 residues. This chain's CDR3 is CASSLGGPPEWGYTF. For the CDR3, the DNA is TGTGCCAGCAGTTTAGGGGGCCCGCCCGAGTGGGGCTACACCTTC.

The V call is TRBV19, the J call TRBJ2-1, with 7 bases lining up with TRBD2. Trimming at V came to 6 bases and at J to 8 bases, leaving 7 bases not matched to a gene. CDR1 is LNHDA, CDR2 SQIVND, per germline (reference sequence). CDR3 length: 13 amino acids. The CDR3 sequence: CASRGDYGDEQFF. CDR3 in DNA: TGTGCCAGTAGGGGGGACTATGGAGATGAGCAGTTCTTC.

The chain has TRBV19 and TRBJ1-1; D is possibly TRBD1 (5 bases). V lost 5 bases, J lost 1 base, and 11 bases lay in between. Germline CDR1 reads LNHDA; CDR2 reads SQIVND (reference sequence). The CDR3 length is 14 residues. CDR3 amino acids: CASSSGTGNTEAFF. Written as DNA, the CDR3 is TGTGCCAGTAGTTCCGGGACTGGGAACACTGAAGCTTTCTTT.

The V gene is TRBV2, the J gene TRBJ2-2; D gene unclear. This CDR3 spans 13 amino acids. Deletions cut 10 bases from V and 4 bases from J, with 13 bases between. The germline CDR1 and CDR2 sequences are SNHLY and FYNNEI. The CDR3 DNA reads as TGTGCCACCATCAGAACCGTCACCGGGGAGCTGTTTTTT. Its protein is CATIRTVTGELFF.

The table lists this clone with a count of one. The chain joins TRBV5-5 to TRBJ2-7; 7 bases map to TRBD1. V was pared by 2 bases and J by 4 bases, with 9 bases of the junction left unmatched. The CDR3 runs to 15 residues. Germline loops: CDR1 SGHKS, CDR2 YYEKEE (reference sequence). The CDR3 bases are TGTGCCAGCAGCTTAGTGGACAGGTCCGTGTACGAGCAGTACTTC. Its translation: CASSLVDRSVYEQYF. The full variable domain, rest sourced from reference TRBV5-5 and TRBJ2-7, is DAGVTQSPTHLIKTRGQQVTLRCSPISGHKSVSWYQQVLGQGPQFIFQYYEKEERGRGNFPDRFSARQFPNYSSELNVNALLLGDSALYLCASSLVDRSVYEQYFGPGTRLTVT.

The chain employs TRBV7-3 and TRBJ2-5; a weak D match, TRBD2 (6 bases). The last part of the DNA fits TRBJ2-7 better; the J call may be wrong. CDR3 length equals 15 residues. Germline assignment: CDR1 SGHTA and CDR2 FQGTGA. The CDR3 DNA reads TGTGCCAGCAGCCCTGGGGCTAGCGAGCCCTACGAGCAGTACTTC. Protein: CASSPGASEPYEQYF.

CDR3 residues: CASSLNLGHYEQYF. In DNA form, the CDR3 reads TGTGCCAGCAGCTTGAACCTGGGACACTACGAGCAGTACTTC. This rearrangement joins TRBV5-6 to TRBJ2-7, with a possible D match to TRBD1 (6 bases). The CDR3 runs 14 residues. Germline CDR1 is SGHDT and CDR2 is YYEEEE. V lost 1 base and J 3 bases, leaving 11 bases between the germline ends.

This clone appeared a single time. An end of the junction differs from the germline gene, which may be a read error. The chain combines TRBV6-4 with TRBJ2-6; 7 bases agree with TRBD1. The V gene's germline CDR1 is MRHNA and CDR2 SNTAGT. This CDR3 has 15 amino acids. The CDR3 sequence: CASSEGGSRANVLTF. Here the CDR3 DNA reads TGTGCCAGCAGTGAAGGGGGCTCTCGGGCCAACGTCCTGACTTTC.

This clone was seen just once. The gene calls are TRBV6-4 and TRBJ2-2; TRBD1 is a possible D gene (5 bases). Trimming cost V 7 bases and J 5 bases, with 14 bases left between them. The length of the CDR3 is 14 residues. Germline CDR1 MRHNA, CDR2 SNTAGT. The CDR3 protein is CASTPNPGTGELFF. The CDR3, as DNA: TGTGCCAGCACCCCCAACCCAGGGACCGGGGAGCTGTTTTTT.

This clone was found once. The chain uses TRBV28 and TRBJ2-5; D is perhaps TRBD1 (5 bases). The CDR3 length is 14 residues. CDR1 is MDHEN, CDR2 SYDVKM, per germline. Trimming shortened V by 3 bases and J by 5 bases, and 13 bases separated the two germline ends. In nucleotides, the CDR3 is TGTGCCAGCAGTTTGCAGGGATTTCGGGAGACCCAGTACTTC. Translated: CASSLQGFRETQYF.

The genes are TRBV14 and TRBJ1-1, with D maybe TRBD1 (6 bases). This CDR3 contains 16 residues. The germline CDR1 and CDR2 sequences are SGHDN and FVKESK. Trimming left V 0 bases short and J 0 bases short, with 11 bases between. CDR3 amino acids: CASSQDLGHLNTEAFF. The CDR3 DNA is TGTGCCAGCAGCCAAGATCTGGGACACCTGAACACTGAAGCTTTCTTT.

This chain connects TRBV11-3 to TRBJ2-2; the D gene is possibly TRBD2 (5 bases). This CDR3 is built from 15 residues. The germline V gene encodes CDR1 SGHNT and CDR2 YENEEA. The V end was cut by 2 bases, the J end by 4 bases, with 11 bases between. CDR3 protein: CASSLTDSFTGELFF. Here the CDR3 DNA reads TGTGCCAGCAGCTTAACGGACTCTTTCACCGGGGAGCTGTTTTTT.

The V and J genes are TRBV6-1 and TRBJ1-3; no reliable D call. The CDR3 runs to 16 residues. Trimming shortened V by 0 bases and J by 3 bases, and 12 bases separated the two germline ends. Germline values: CDR1 MNHNS, CDR2 SASEGT. The CDR3 loop reads CASSEAPGTSGNTIYF. The CDR3 nucleotides are TGTGCCAGCAGTGAAGCACCAGGAACCAGTGGAAACACCATATATTTT.

This chain uses TRBV7-2 with TRBJ2-7; D is possibly TRBD1 (5 bases). Germline V gene lookup returns CDR1 SGHTA and CDR2 FQGNSA. Trimming removed 2 bases at V and 2 bases at J, with 13 bases between. The length of the CDR3 is 15 residues. This CDR3 is CASSLWAGKAYEQYF. The CDR3, as DNA: TGTGCCAGCAGCTTATGGGCAGGGAAGGCCTACGAGCAGTACTTC.

This clone was counted a few times. The chain uses TRBV9 and TRBJ2-1, with TRBD2 matching over 7 bases. The V and J ends lost 0 bases and 6 bases, in that order; junction bases with no gene match: 6. The V gene's germline CDR1 is SGDLS and CDR2 YYNGEE. The CDR3 has 15 amino acids. CDR3 coding DNA: TGTGCCAGCAGCGTAGTCCCTGGACTAGGCAATGAGCAGTTCTTC. It translates to CASSVVPGLGNEQFF. The variable domain in full, completed from reference TRBV9 and TRBJ2-1, reads DSGVTQTPKHLITATGQRVTLRCSPRSGDLSVYWYQQSLDQGLQFLIQYYNGEERAKGNILERFSAQQFPDLHSELNLSSLELGDSALYFCASSVVPGLGNEQFFGPGTRLTVL.

The V gene is TRBV28, the J gene TRBJ1-2, with D perhaps matching TRBD1 (6 bases). This CDR3 contains 16 residues. The germline V gene has CDR1 MDHEN and CDR2 SYDVKM. The V end lost 8 bases, the J end lost 4 bases, and 23 bases lay between the germline ends. CDR3 sequence: CASSTARGAPSYGYTF. CDR3 in DNA: TGTGCCAGCTCTACCGCACGGGGGGCGCCTTCCTATGGCTACACCTTC.

This chain connects TRBV28 to TRBJ1-2; the D gene is possibly TRBD1 (5 bases). Germline V CDR1 and CDR2: MDHEN, SYDVKM. Between the trimmed V and J ends, which lost 3 bases and 4 bases, there was a span of 12 bases. The CDR3 is 14 residues long. CDR3 DNA sequence: TGTGCCAGCAGTTTTGGCTTAGGGGTCTATGGCTACACCTTC. Protein product: CASSFGLGVYGYTF.

The gene calls are TRBV11-3 and TRBJ2-5, with 7 bases aligning to TRBD1. This CDR3 has 17 residues. V lost 5 bases and J lost 0; bases outside the gene matches: 12. Germline assignment: CDR1 SGHNT and CDR2 YENEEA. This CDR3 reads CASSPRGDRGDQETQYF. CDR3 DNA sequence: TGTGCCAGCAGCCCAAGAGGGGACAGAGGTGACCAAGAGACCCAGTACTTC.

This clone is a singleton in its sample. The chain uses TRBV7-2 and TRBJ2-2; possibly TRBD1 for D (6 bases). There are 16 residues in the CDR3. Germline assignment: CDR1 SGHTA and CDR2 FQGNSA. The V gene lost 3 bases and the J gene lost 5 bases, with 16 bases spanning the gap. CDR3 region: CASSFRPGAKTGELFF. The CDR3 nucleotides are TGTGCCAGCAGCTTTAGACCAGGGGCTAAAACCGGGGAGCTGTTTTTT.

The CDR3 DNA reads as TGCGCCAGCAGCCAAGATCCTAGCGGGACAGGAACCTACGAGCAGTACTTC. This sequence encodes CASSQDPSGTGTYEQYF. This chain connects TRBV4-3 to TRBJ2-7, with a possible D match to TRBD2 (9 bases). V shed 0 bases and J shed 2 bases, with 17 bases lying between them. The CDR3 covers 17 residues. The germline V gene encodes CDR1 LGHNA and CDR2 YSLEER.

V and J are TRBV2 and TRBJ2-2; TRBD1 matches 11 bases. The CDR3 is 17 residues long. Unmatched junction bases numbered 9, after V lost 5 bases and J lost 4 bases. Looked up from germline, CDR1 is SNHLY and CDR2 is FYNNEI. For the CDR3, the DNA is TGTGCCAGCAGTCCTAATATCGGGACAGGGGGCACCGGGGAGCTGTTTTTT. This gives the protein CASSPNIGTGGTGELFF.

CDR3 protein: CASSSLAGVTETQYF. For the CDR3, the DNA is TGTGCCAGCAGCTCGCTAGCGGGAGTTACAGAGACCCAGTACTTC. V is TRBV7-9 and J is TRBJ2-5, with 10 bases matching TRBD2. CDR1 SEHNR and CDR2 FQNEAQ come from the germline V gene (reference sequence). V dropped 4 bases and J dropped 4; count of bases not matched to a gene: 6. The CDR3 contains 15 residues.

The chain recombines TRBV29-1 with TRBJ1-5; D might be TRBD1 (6 bases). The ends were cut back, 7 bases at V and 1 base at J, with 11 bases in the middle. The CDR3 length is 13 residues. Per germline, CDR1 SQVTM and CDR2 ANQGSEA. The CDR3 sequence: CSALTGSNQPQHF. The DNA for the CDR3 is TGCAGCGCTCTAACAGGGAGCAATCAGCCCCAGCATTTT.

This clone was observed a handful of times. V is TRBV19 and J is TRBJ2-3; 13 nucleotides agree with TRBD2. V gave up 3 bases and J gave up 8 bases; unmatched junction bases: 8. Germline lookup yields CDR1 LNHDA and CDR2 SQIVND (reference sequence). The CDR3 is made up of 16 amino acids. CDR3 protein: CASSIGGGLAGFTQYF. The DNA for the CDR3 is TGTGCCAGTAGTATTGGGGGGGGACTAGCGGGATTTACGCAGTATTTT.

This clone was seen only once. The rearrangement links TRBV2 to TRBJ1-4; a possible D gene is TRBD1 (5 bases). Germline V gene lookup returns CDR1 SNHLY and CDR2 FYNNEI. The CDR3 extends over 16 amino acids. Trimming pared 6 bases from V and 7 bases from J, leaving 21 bases between. CDR3 in amino acids: CASSALQGGLGEKLFF. The CDR3 DNA reads as TGTGCCAGCAGCGCCCTGCAGGGAGGGTTGGGTGAAAAACTGTTTTTT.

The rearrangement joins TRBV5-1 to TRBJ2-7; 8 bases line up with TRBD1. J gave up 2 bases and V 1 base, and 2 bases lay outside the gene matches. The germline CDR1 and CDR2 sequences are SGHRS and YFSETQ. The CDR3 has 14 residues. In DNA, the CDR3 is TGCGCCAGCAGCTTGACAGGGGGACCCTACGAGCAGTACTTC. This sequence encodes CASSLTGGPYEQYF. The variable domain in full, with the rest retrieved from reference TRBV5-1 and TRBJ2-7, is KAGVTQTPRYLIKTRGQQVTLSCSPISGHRSVSWYQQTPGQGLQFLFEYFSETQRNKGNFPGRFSGRQFSNSRSEMNVSTLELGDSALYLCASSLTGGPYEQYFGPGTRLTVT.